This is a list of T cell receptor beta chains from one sample in a study of radiotherapy plus CTLA-4 blockade in lung cancer. Libraries were prepared by immunoSEQ multiplex PCR; TCRdb keeps only in-frame clonotypes and omits some of them. The sample contains roughly 48,000 clones, 82% of which appear only once. The material sequenced was peripheral blood, taken from a patient treated with radiotherapy plus ipilimumab. These receptors were taken from a human donor with non-small cell lung cancer who had stable disease on radiotherapy plus ipilimumab. CDR3s include the opening cysteine and the closing phenylalanine or tryptophan. The order of the fields is J gene, V gene, D gene, CDR3 length, CDR3 protein. The D gene is left open where the match is weak.

TRBJ1-2	TRBV9	TRBD1	13	CASSADRENGYTF
TRBJ2-1	TRBV7-2	.	15	CASSSQTGTCNEQFF
TRBJ2-1	TRBV11-2	TRBD2	16	CASRSSGRDSYNEQFF
TRBJ1-2	TRBV27	.	12	CASSSATGGYTF
.	TRBV5-4	TRBD2	17	CASSLPLPGGLAYEQYF
TRBJ1-1	TRBV7-2	.	13	CASSIQVNTEAFF
TRBJ2-1	TRBV5-1	TRBD1	16	CASSLLTGGLKNEQFF
TRBJ2-7	TRBV11-2	TRBD2	14	CASTVAGGTYEQYF
TRBJ2-5	TRBV7-8	.	13	CASSRDREETQYF
TRBJ2-3	TRBV2	TRBD2	16	CASTPGLAGGGDTQYF
TRBJ1-1	TRBV2	.	13	CASRDSLNTEAFF
TRBJ1-1	TRBV6-1	.	12	CASSEMEGTAFF
TRBJ2-1	TRBV4-2	TRBD1	17	CASSQPWEQGAYNEQFF
TRBJ1-1	TRBV7-2	.	13	CASTPKTNTEAFF
TRBJ1-2	TRBV7-2	.	15	CASINYGVPNYGYTF
TRBJ2-3	TRBV5-1	TRBD1	15	CASSRDGQGTDTQYF
TRBJ2-7	TRBV30	TRBD2	14	CAWKVSSGSYEQYF
TRBJ1-1	TRBV4-3	TRBD1	15	CASSLTGGAGTEAFF
TRBJ2-3	TRBV5-3	TRBD2	14	CARSLGRATDTQYF
TRBJ2-7	TRBV6-6	TRBD1	14	CASRGDSPFYEQYF
TRBJ1-3	TRBV5-4	.	16	CASSLGGSSSGNTIYF
TRBJ1-1	TRBV2	.	12	CASSTGNTEAFF
TRBJ2-7	TRBV7-9	.	15	CASSLSTTDTYEQYF
TRBJ1-6	TRBV18	.	15	CASSPGQGVSSPLHF
TRBJ2-7	TRBV14	.	17	CASSQVGGQTLSYEQYF
TRBJ2-3	TRBV7-3	.	14	CASSRGQSTDTQYF
TRBJ2-2	TRBV14	.	16	CASSQVILANTGELFF
TRBJ1-3	TRBV5-1	TRBD1	14	CASGTGISGNTIYF
TRBJ2-7	TRBV28	.	14	CASRMALEGYEQYF
TRBJ2-6	TRBV10-3	TRBD1	17	CAIRAGTGGSGANVLTF
TRBJ1-3	TRBV18	.	14	CASSPDSSGNTIYF
TRBJ1-4	TRBV10-2	.	15	CASKDVWAANEKLFF
TRBJ2-6	TRBV2	TRBD1	15	CASRQGASGANVLTF
TRBJ2-7	TRBV7-8	TRBD2	15	CASSGAGGLNYEQYF
TRBJ2-3	TRBV7-2	.	13	CASSDRITDTQYF
TRBJ2-5	TRBV19	TRBD2	18	CASSIRGLAGGSGETQYF
TRBJ2-7	TRBV9	TRBD2	17	CASSVTSSRLAGNEQYF
TRBJ1-1	TRBV7-3	.	15	CASSRGGTANTEAFF
TRBJ1-2	TRBV5-6	TRBD1	14	CASSPDRGSYGYTF
TRBJ2-5	TRBV7-2	TRBD2	15	CASSFRTRHGETQYF
TRBJ2-2	TRBV9	TRBD2	15	CASSVVSGSAGELFF
TRBJ2-7	TRBV19	.	15	CASSRDIALPYEQYF
TRBJ2-2	TRBV6-1	TRBD1	18	CASSEVHTGGVDTGELFF
TRBJ2-7	TRBV2	.	13	CASSRIRGYEQYF
TRBJ1-5	TRBV28	.	12	CASSLLRQPQHF
TRBJ2-3	TRBV11-2	TRBD2	18	CASSSHPSSGTSADTQYF
TRBJ1-2	TRBV27	.	13	CASSSQVSYGYTF
TRBJ1-1	TRBV6-1	TRBD1	13	CAGSGQANTEAFF
TRBJ1-1	TRBV18	.	15	CASSVTQNPNTEAFF
TRBJ1-1	TRBV7-9	.	12	CASMLLNTEAFF
TRBJ1-3	TRBV6-5	.	14	CASSLTEEGNTIYF
TRBJ1-2	TRBV2	.	13	CASSGNRDSERFF
TRBJ2-5	TRBV19	TRBD1	17	CASSPNIGATGAETQYF
TRBJ2-3	TRBV11-3	.	13	CASSIEGGRTQYF
TRBJ2-4	TRBV4-1	.	15	CASSQEPRAQNIQYF
TRBJ1-1	TRBV11-2	.	15	CASSLRRGMNTEAFF
TRBJ1-1	TRBV11-3	.	13	CASSLGAGTEAFF